What follows is one T cell receptor beta chain and its context. Antigen specificity is unknown. With V trimmed by 4 bases and J by 9 bases, 3 bases remained unmatched. This CDR3 spans 13 amino acids. CDR1 is KGHDR, CDR2 SFDVKD, per germline. This sample stems from a study of blood T cells in healthy people across ages. Across the study: Per two T cells, template switching captured roughly one barcoded beta molecule. Regarding the study as a whole: Whereas aged donors had fewer naive CD4+ cells, long-lived donors had more of them and higher diversity. Researchers report that TCR beta diversity correlated strongly with naive T cell percentage. It was not known whether donors were CMV positive (a possible confounder of expanded clonotype changes).

With a J-beta primer mix and a sample-barcoded 5' primer, a second PCR ran about 7 to 12 cycles. TCRdb re-analysed the 5' RACE reads in MiXCR, keeping a single row per CDR3 protein. The repertoire consists of 540,000 or so distinct CDR3 sequences, with 25% to 30% occurring once and the leading ten covering roughly 18%. J is TRBJ2-1 and V is TRBV24-1; 9 bases match TRBD1. The receptor was derived from a woman between 65 and 79 years old in good health. The specimen was blood. The CDR3 DNA follows: TGTGCCACCAGTGACCTACAGGGGGCTGAGCAGTTCTTC. Protein sequence: CATSDLQGAEQFF.